Below, 10 T cell receptor beta chains from the same sample are listed, as sequenced in a study of T-cell reconstitution after alpha-beta-depleted transplantation in children. Construction of the TCRbeta library involved unique molecular identifiers. TCRdb reanalysed the PCR reads using MiXCR and keeps one entry per CDR3 protein. The table lists about 170,000 distinct CDR3 sequences, more than 9.5% of them singletons. Source: PBMCs, taken before TCRalphabeta/CD19-depleted stem cell transplant. Receptors originate from a boy aged 2 to 10 with acute myeloid leukemia, due to receive a stem cell transplant.

This clonotype was counted many times. This rearrangement joins TRBV12-3 or TRBV12-4 to TRBJ1-5; D gene unclear. The CDR3 contains 15 residues. V was pared by 1 base and J by 0 bases, with 7 bases between. This CDR3 reads CASSLDGLSNQPQHF. Written as DNA, the CDR3 is TGTGCCAGCAGTTTAGACGGCCTTAGCAATCAGCCCCAGCATTTT.

The chain carries TRBV18 and TRBJ2-7; 7 bases line up with TRBD1. Germline V lookup: CDR1 KGHSH, CDR2 LQKENI. The CDR3 consists of 14 residues. V trimming: 1 base; J trimming: 3 bases; junction bases outside the gene matches: 3. CDR3 sequence: CASSPQGASYEQYF. CDR3 coding DNA: TGTGCCAGCTCACCACAGGGGGCCAGCTACGAGCAGTACTTC.

This clonotype was recorded many times. This rearrangement joins TRBV7-9 to TRBJ2-3; possibly TRBD1 or TRBD2 for D (5 bases each). The germline CDR1 and CDR2 sequences are SEHNR and FQNEAQ (reference sequence). The CDR3 extends over 16 amino acids. Trimming removed 3 bases from V and 6 bases from J, with 19 bases in between. Here the CDR3 reads CASSFTGTGTGDTQYF. In nucleotides, the CDR3 is TGTGCCAGCAGCTTCACAGGAACGGGGACGGGGGATACGCAGTATTTT.

This clonotype has at least ten counts. V usage is TRBV6-1 and J usage is TRBJ1-1, with a weak D call TRBD1 (5 bases). This CDR3 is 15 amino acids long. CDR1 is MNHNS, CDR2 SASEGT, per germline. Trimming took off 6 bases at V and 1 base at J, with 15 bases between the two ends. CDR3 sequence (DNA): TGTGCCAGCAGAGTACTTGGGGCTGGGAACACTGAAGCTTTCTTT. It codes for CASRVLGAGNTEAFF.

Ten or more counts support this clonotype. The gene calls are TRBV20-1 and TRBJ1-1, with unresolved D. Germline CDR1 is DFQATT and CDR2 is SNEGSKA (reference sequence). Trimming shortened V by 5 bases and J by 3 bases, and 4 bases separated the two germline ends. The CDR3 sequence is 10 residues long. As DNA, the CDR3 is TGCAGTGCTGCCTACACTGAAGCTTTCTTT. Amino acid sequence: CSAAYTEAFF.

This clonotype was detected ten times or more. The chain carries TRBV5-1 and TRBJ1-1; 10 bases are shared with TRBD1. This CDR3 spans 16 amino acids. Germline lookup yields CDR1 SGHRS and CDR2 YFSETQ. Trimming at V came to 2 bases and at J to 3 bases, leaving 7 bases not matched to a gene. The chain's CDR3 is CASSLGTGVGDTEAFF. The CDR3 coding sequence is TGCGCCAGCAGCTTAGGGACAGGGGTAGGAGACACTGAAGCTTTCTTT.

This clonotype was detected many times. The J gene is TRBJ1-5, the V gene TRBV19; D is unclear. CDR3 length: 15 residues. In germline, CDR1 is LNHDA, CDR2 SQIVND (reference sequence). The germline V and J ends were trimmed by 5 bases and 7 bases, with 18 bases remaining between them. The CDR3 sequence: CASSLEGQSRQPQHF. CDR3 nucleotides: TGTGCCAGTAGTCTCGAGGGTCAAAGCAGGCAGCCCCAGCATTTT.

In this sample, this clonotype turned up many times. The rearrangement links TRBV27 to TRBJ2-1; 9 positions agree with TRBD1. The length of the CDR3 is 13 residues. Losses at the gene ends were 8 bases for V and 4 bases for J; bases not matched to a gene: 3. Germline V gives CDR1 MNHEY, CDR2 SMNVEV (reference sequence). CDR3 DNA sequence: TGTGCCAGCGGACAGGGGCAATACAATGAGCAGTTCTTC. Its translation is CASGQGQYNEQFF.

Ten or more counts support this clonotype. This rearrangement joins TRBV5-1 to TRBJ1-2; D is unclear. The V gene's germline CDR1 is SGHRS and CDR2 YFSETQ. V lost 0 bases and J lost 2, with 8 bases in between. The CDR3 covers 14 residues. The CDR3 protein is CASSLDQLNYGYTF. DNA of the CDR3: TGCGCCAGCAGCTTGGACCAGTTAAACTATGGCTACACCTTC.

The V and J genes are TRBV27 and TRBJ2-7; perhaps TRBD2 as D (5 bases). The CDR3 is made up of 13 amino acids. In germline, CDR1 is MNHEY, CDR2 SMNVEV (reference sequence). The V and J ends lost 5 bases and 3 bases respectively, with 11 bases between them. This CDR3 is CASSPRGNYEQYF. The CDR3 DNA follows: TGTGCCAGCAGTCCCCGGGGAAACTACGAGCAGTACTTC.